Listed below are T cell receptor beta chains from one sample, sequenced in a study of T-cell memory formation after mild COVID-19. TCRdb re-analysed the 5' RACE reads in MiXCR, keeping a single row per CDR3 protein. The sample contains roughly 150,000 distinct CDR3 sequences, roughly 14% of which appear only once. Sequenced input: PBMCs or a T cell subset sorted from them (not recorded which). The receptors come from an adult woman who had mild COVID-19 (a few samples of this study predate the infection). Cell type and time point are not known. Both conserved end residues are part of each CDR3. The D gene is left open where the match is weak. The size entry is marked missing in some rows and otherwise reads once, few, many or a size class.

len	j_gene	abundance	d_gene	v_gene	CDR3aa	CDR3nt
14	TRBJ2-7	-	-	TRBV4-3	CASSQRDGSYEQYF	TGCGCCAGCAGCCAACGGGACGGATCCTACGAGCAGTACTTC
13	TRBJ2-2	few	-	TRBV15	CATSSGNTGELFF	TGTGCCACCAGCTCGGGGAACACCGGGGAGCTGTTTTTT
12	TRBJ2-3	few	-	TRBV29-1	CSVDSHTDTQYF	TGCAGCGTTGATTCCCACACAGATACGCAGTATTTT
14	TRBJ2-5	-	-	TRBV7-2	CASSLSGAGETQYF	TGTGCCAGCAGCCTCTCAGGGGCGGGAGAGACCCAGTACTTC
13	TRBJ1-2	-	-	TRBV20-1	CSARGGVLEGYTF	TGCAGTGCTAGAGGGGGGGTGCTAGAAGGCTACACCTTC
15	TRBJ2-1	few	TRBD2	TRBV11-2	CASSFLAGGINEQFF	TGTGCCAGCAGCTTTCTAGCGGGGGGGATCAATGAGCAGTTCTTC
16	TRBJ2-2	many	TRBD2	TRBV24-1	CATSDIGPGRVGELFF	TGTGCCACCAGTGATATCGGACCCGGGAGGGTCGGGGAGCTGTTTTTT
18	TRBJ1-4	-	TRBD1	TRBV24-1	CATSDRPGQGATNEKLFF	TGTGCCACCAGTGATCGCCCGGGACAGGGAGCAACTAATGAAAAACTGTTTTTT
12	TRBJ2-7	few	-	TRBV12-3/TRBV12-4	CASIGDVGEQYF	TGTGCCAGCATTGGAGACGTAGGCGAGCAGTACTTC
16	TRBJ2-1	-	TRBD2	TRBV12-3/TRBV12-4	CASSSLSGGPINEQFF	TGTGCCAGCAGTTCCCTTAGCGGGGGGCCGATCAATGAGCAGTTCTTC
15	TRBJ2-3	-	TRBD1	TRBV11-2	CASSSPGQGTDTQYF	TGTGCCAGCAGCTCCCCGGGACAGGGAACAGATACGCAGTATTTT
17	TRBJ1-6	few	-	TRBV2	CASSRGRAVGDNSPLHF	TGTGCCAGCAGCAGGGGACGTGCGGTGGGAGATAATTCACCCCTCCACTTT
13	TRBJ1-1	-	-	TRBV5-1	CASSFGGTTEAFF	TGCGCCAGCAGCTTTGGGGGGACCACTGAAGCTTTCTTT
14	TRBJ1-4	few	TRBD1	TRBV5-1	CASSLEGTGDLYAF	TGCGCCAGCAGCTTGGAAGGGACAGGGGACCTCTATGCTTTT
13	TRBJ1-1	-	-	TRBV5-1	CASGGSGNTEAFF	TGCGCCAGCGGGGGGAGCGGGAACACTGAAGCTTTCTTT
18	TRBJ2-3	-	TRBD2	TRBV15	CATSRDGQGGRAGDTQYF	TGTGCCACCAGCAGAGATGGTCAGGGCGGGAGGGCCGGTGATACGCAGTATTTT
11	TRBJ1-2	-	-	TRBV7-9	CASSLEGLKTF	TGTGCCAGCAGCTTAGAAGGGTTGAAAACCTTC
13	TRBJ2-7	many	-	TRBV20-1	CSASGRGAYEQYF	TGCAGTGCTAGCGGGAGAGGGGCCTACGAGCAGTACTTC
17	TRBJ2-5	-	TRBD2	TRBV3-1	CASSQGTSGGARETQYF	TGTGCCAGCAGCCAAGGGACTAGCGGGGGGGCGAGGGAGACCCAGTACTTC
15	TRBJ2-7	-	-	TRBV12-3/TRBV12-4	CASSLTADFYYEQYF	TGTGCCAGCAGCCTGACAGCAGATTTCTACTACGAGCAGTACTTC
14	TRBJ2-1	-	TRBD2	TRBV7-9	CASTPGVPGGEQFF	TGTGCCAGCACCCCGGGGGTACCGGGGGGTGAGCAGTTCTTC
17	TRBJ2-2	-	-	TRBV19	CASSIDRGYANTGELFF	TGTGCCAGTAGTATAGATCGTGGCTACGCGAACACCGGGGAGCTGTTTTTT
14	TRBJ2-7	few	-	TRBV7-2	CASSFPGTLTEQYF	TGTGCCAGCAGCTTTCCGGGTACGCTAACCGAGCAGTACTTC
15	TRBJ2-7	-	-	TRBV7-6	CASSFMTAPSYEQYF	TGTGCCAGCAGCTTCATGACAGCCCCGTCCTACGAGCAGTACTTC
14	TRBJ2-1	few	-	TRBV4-1	CASSQEISWNEQFF	TGCGCCAGCAGCCAAGAAATCAGCTGGAATGAGCAGTTCTTC
14	TRBJ2-1	few	TRBD2	TRBV19	CASSRLAGGNEQFF	TGTGCCAGTAGTCGACTAGCGGGGGGCAATGAGCAGTTCTTC
16	TRBJ2-1	-	-	TRBV7-9	CASSLAWGDAYNEQFF	TGTGCCAGCAGCTTAGCGTGGGGGGACGCCTACAATGAGCAGTTCTTC
15	TRBJ2-1	-	-	TRBV7-9	CASSLAGGPNNEQFF	TGTGCCAGCAGCTTAGCGGGGGGGCCGAACAATGAGCAGTTCTTC
15	TRBJ2-5	-	-	TRBV7-9	CASSNRDGGQETQYF	TGTGCCAGCAGCAACCGGGACGGGGGACAAGAGACCCAGTACTTC
14	TRBJ1-1	few	-	TRBV20-1	CSARTPIGGTEAFF	TGCAGTGCTAGAACCCCGATTGGGGGGACTGAAGCTTTCTTT
14	TRBJ1-4	few	TRBD1	TRBV6-5	CASSPLQGAEKLFF	TGTGCCAGCAGCCCACTACAGGGGGCTGAAAAACTGTTTTTT
15	TRBJ2-7	few	-	TRBV29-1	CSVRVGAFDSDEQYF	TGCAGCGTTCGGGTGGGGGCTTTTGATTCGGACGAGCAGTACTTC
15	TRBJ2-5	few	TRBD2	TRBV7-7	CASSNPGLAGATQYF	TGTGCCAGCAGCAACCCGGGACTAGCGGGGGCCACCCAGTACTTC
14	TRBJ2-1	few	-	TRBV30	CAWSVAPSLNEQFF	TGTGCCTGGAGTGTAGCGCCCAGCCTGAATGAGCAGTTCTTC
14	TRBJ1-1	-	TRBD1	TRBV5-1	CASSRQGAGTEAFF	TGCGCCAGCAGTAGACAGGGGGCAGGCACTGAAGCTTTCTTT